What follows describes a single T cell receptor beta chain. These data belong to a study of blood T cell repertoires in COVID-19. Study information: Acute and convalescent COVID-19 samples came from the United States, Italy and Spain.

During active infection, Seattle patients enrolled and were then monitored through disease. Clones were sequenced by immunoSEQ multiplex PCR, and TCRdb holds only the in-frame ones, with some missing. Of about 180,000 clones in the sample, about 81% were seen once. This CDR3 is built from 15 residues. V lost 5 bases and J lost 9; bases outside the gene matches: 7. Germline V gene sequence: CDR1 SGHNT, CDR2 YENEEA. V and J are TRBV11-3 and TRBJ2-1; 13 bases map to TRBD2. This TCR derives from a woman of 80 years or more with COVID-19, enrolled during active disease. The source material was peripheral blood. The CDR3 is CASSPRLAGGTEQFF. CDR3 in DNA: TGTGCCAGCAGCCCCCGACTAGCGGGGGGCACTGAGCAGTTCTTC.